This section outlines one T cell receptor (beta chain) sequence together with its context. The CDR3 covers 15 residues. CDR1 MNHNS and CDR2 SASEGT come from the germline V gene. V lost 0 bases and J 4 bases, leaving 12 bases between the germline ends. TCRdb's copy holds only in-frame clones and misses some; the assay was immunoSEQ multiplex PCR. The sample yields roughly 200,000 clones, roughly 90% seen once. This sample was taken from a study of blood T cell repertoires in COVID-19. Overall study context: Acute and convalescent COVID-19 samples came from the United States, Italy and Spain. The analysed material was cDNA or gDNA that came from T cells, B-cell-depleted T cells, or PBMCs.

The chain employs TRBV6-1 and TRBJ1-1; D uncertain. The specimen sequenced was peripheral blood. This TCR derives from a man aged 40-55 years with acute or convalescent COVID-19. CDR3 coding DNA: TGTGCCAGCAGTGAAGCGGCGGGGAAGTTCACTGAAGCTTTCTTT. It codes for CASSEAAGKFTEAFF.